A selection of T cell receptor beta chains follows, all from one sample in a study of T-cell memory formation after mild COVID-19. TCRdb re-called the 5' RACE reads with MiXCR, one entry per CDR3 protein. The sample shows hundreds of thousands of distinct CDR3 sequences, roughly 15% of them seen only once. What was sequenced was PBMCs or a T cell subset sorted from them (not recorded which). These receptors were obtained from a man between 18 and 35 years old who had mild COVID-19 (a few samples of this study predate the infection). Cell type and time point are not known. Each CDR3 is given with its conserved first and last residue. The D gene is left open where the match is weak. Only part of the rows carry a size: once, few, many, or a class if the clone is expanded.

clone_size d_call j_call v_call cdr3_aa cdr3_nt
few TRBD1 TRBJ1-2 TRBV7-2 CASSLDVGAGGNYGYTF TGTGCCAGCAGCTTAGATGTCGGGGCAGGGGGTAACTATGGCTACACCTTC
NA TRBD2 TRBJ2-3 TRBV11-2 CASSSAGGGQADTQYF TGTGCCAGCAGCTCTGCCGGGGGGGGGCAGGCAGATACGCAGTATTTT
few TRBD1 TRBJ2-5 TRBV6-2/TRBV6-3 CASIRDRGQETQYF TGTGCCAGCATTCGAGACAGGGGCCAAGAGACCCAGTACTTC
NA TRBD1 TRBJ2-4 TRBV7-8 CASSLRGGTGPLPNIQYF TGTGCCAGCAGCTTAAGAGGCGGGACAGGCCCCCTCCCAAACATTCAGTACTTC
NA NA TRBJ2-2 TRBV3-1 CASSWEQANTGELFF TGTGCCAGCAGCTGGGAACAAGCGAACACCGGGGAGCTGTTTTTT
NA NA TRBJ1-5 TRBV24-1 CATSGTNSGQPQHF TGTGCCACCAGTGGGACGAACTCAGGGCAGCCCCAGCATTTT
once TRBD2 TRBJ2-1 TRBV5-1 CASSSGLAQYNEQFF TGCGCCAGCAGCTCCGGACTAGCGCAGTACAATGAGCAGTTCTTC
few NA TRBJ1-5 TRBV6-5 CASSGRGEWGSQPQHF TGTGCCAGCAGTGGTCGGGGGGAGTGGGGGAGCCAGCCCCAGCATTTT
few TRBD1 TRBJ2-1 TRBV28 CASSYDPGQWTYNEQFF TGTGCCAGCAGTTACGATCCGGGACAGTGGACTTACAATGAGCAGTTCTTC
many NA TRBJ2-5 TRBV5-1 CASSQGDLLGQETQYF TGCGCCAGCAGCCAAGGAGATCTTCTCGGCCAAGAGACCCAGTACTTC
few NA TRBJ1-1 TRBV2 CASSSLGLRNTEAFF TGTGCCAGCAGCTCCTTGGGACTTAGAAACACTGAAGCTTTCTTT
few TRBD1 TRBJ2-2 TRBV5-5 CASFPRQGANTGELFF TGTGCCAGCTTCCCAAGGCAGGGGGCGAACACCGGGGAGCTGTTTTTT
NA NA TRBJ2-1 TRBV6-2/TRBV6-3 CASSYWRSNEQFF TGTGCCAGCAGTTACTGGCGGTCCAATGAGCAGTTCTTC
few NA TRBJ1-1 TRBV5-1 CASSLGRGDTEAFF TGCGCCAGCAGCTTGGGCAGGGGAGACACTGAAGCTTTCTTT
NA TRBD1 TRBJ2-7 TRBV10-2 CASSPDRGLEQYF TGCGCCAGCAGTCCGGACAGGGGGCTCGAGCAGTACTTC
NA TRBD1 TRBJ2-2 TRBV5-1 CASSLEDRSGTGELFF TGCGCCAGCAGCCTGGAGGACAGGTCGGGCACCGGGGAGCTGTTTTTT
NA TRBD1 TRBJ1-1 TRBV7-6 CASSLLPATSGQGNTEAFF TGTGCCAGCAGCTTATTACCGGCAACTTCTGGACAGGGGAACACTGAAGCTTTCTTT
NA TRBD2 TRBJ2-3 TRBV20-1 CSARDPLAGVTDTQYF TGCAGTGCTAGAGATCCACTAGCGGGCGTCACAGATACGCAGTATTTT
NA TRBD1 TRBJ2-3 TRBV12-3/TRBV12-4 CASRRAGGADTQYF TGTGCCAGCAGGAGGGCAGGGGGAGCAGATACGCAGTATTTT
few TRBD2 TRBJ2-1 TRBV15 CATSKAGGDEQFF TGTGCCACCAGCAAGGCGGGGGGAGATGAGCAGTTCTTC
few TRBD2 TRBJ2-5 TRBV11-2 CASSLGPAGVQETQYF TGTGCCAGCAGCTTAGGGCCAGCGGGGGTGCAAGAGACCCAGTACTTC
NA NA TRBJ1-2 TRBV10-3 CASRRTGLYGYTF TGTGCCTCGAGAAGGACGGGACTCTATGGCTACACCTTC
few NA TRBJ2-2 TRBV4-3 CASSQLGTTSRTGELFF TGCGCCAGCAGCCAACTCGGCACAACGTCCAGGACCGGGGAGCTGTTTTTT
NA NA TRBJ2-5 TRBV12-3/TRBV12-4 CASSSSVGSQETQYF TGTGCCAGCAGCAGCTCTGTGGGGAGCCAAGAGACCCAGTACTTC
NA NA TRBJ2-1 TRBV4-2 CASSQETSRSSYNEQFF TGTGCCAGCAGCCAGGAGACTTCCCGGAGCTCCTACAATGAGCAGTTCTTC
few TRBD2 TRBJ2-7 TRBV12-3/TRBV12-4 CASRLTSGGAWEQYF TGTGCCAGCAGGCTAACTAGCGGGGGGGCTTGGGAGCAGTACTTC
NA TRBD1 TRBJ2-2 TRBV6-6 CASSYGQVTGELFF TGTGCCAGCAGTTATGGACAGGTGACCGGGGAGCTGTTTTTT
NA NA TRBJ2-3 TRBV7-9 CASSARTEGDTQYF TGTGCCAGCAGCGCTCGGACAGAGGGAGATACGCAGTATTTT
few NA TRBJ1-4 TRBV5-1 CASSLVAGTANEKLFF TGCGCCAGCAGCTTGGTGGCGGGGACGGCTAATGAAAAACTGTTTTTT
few NA TRBJ1-2 TRBV6-6 CASSKDSLGGSYGYTF TGTGCCAGCAGTAAGGACAGCTTGGGGGGAAGCTATGGCTACACCTTC
few NA TRBJ2-5 TRBV7-6 CASSLFASLGQETQYF TGTGCCAGCAGCTTATTTGCCTCTCTTGGGCAAGAGACCCAGTACTTC
few NA TRBJ1-5 TRBV7-6 CASSLVAGRGEPQHF TGTGCCAGCAGCTTAGTAGCCGGCCGCGGGGAGCCCCAGCATTTT
NA TRBD1 TRBJ1-2 TRBV5-1 CASSFSGQDIDYGYTF TGCGCCAGCAGCTTTTCCGGACAGGACATCGACTATGGCTACACCTTC
NA TRBD2 TRBJ2-3 TRBV9 CASSVVGRGLDTQYF TGTGCCAGCAGCGTAGTAGGGCGGGGGTTGGATACGCAGTATTTT
few NA TRBJ2-2 TRBV9 CASSVGGEHTGELFF TGTGCCAGCAGCGTAGGAGGGGAACACACCGGGGAGCTGTTTTTT
NA NA TRBJ2-3 TRBV12-5 CASGPTRDTQYF TGTGCTAGTGGACCAACCCGGGATACGCAGTATTTT
NA TRBD1 TRBJ2-3 TRBV12-3/TRBV12-4 CASSGITGGWADTQYF TGTGCCAGCAGTGGGATAACAGGGGGCTGGGCAGATACGCAGTATTTT
NA NA TRBJ1-2 TRBV7-9 CASSLGEWNYGYTF TGTGCCAGCAGCTTAGGGGAATGGAACTATGGCTACACCTTC
NA TRBD1 TRBJ2-2 TRBV7-2 CASSLVGTAVPGELFF TGTGCCAGCAGCTTAGTCGGGACAGCAGTCCCCGGGGAGCTGTTTTTT